Presented here are 29 T cell receptor beta chains from one specimen sequenced in a study of T cell responses to AZD1222 COVID-19 vaccine. Generated by immunoSEQ multiplex PCR, the TCRdb table keeps only in-frame clones and is missing some. The sample lists some 200,000 clones, approximately 91% occurring once. Sequences were derived from peripheral blood, sampled 28 days after the second AZD1222 dose. These receptor sequences come from an adult who received the AZD1222 COVID-19 vaccine.

The chain is built from TRBV5-5 and TRBJ2-1; D is possibly TRBD2 (6 bases). From germline, CDR1 is SGHKS and CDR2 YYEKEE (reference sequence). The CDR3 loop spans 14 amino acids. The germline V and J ends were trimmed by 6 bases and 9 bases, with 19 bases remaining between them. The CDR3 region is CASTWGLMRGEQFF. CDR3 sequence (DNA): TGTGCCAGCACCTGGGGACTCATGCGGGGTGAGCAGTTCTTC.

The V call is TRBV11-1, the J call TRBJ1-1; unclear D gene. The V gene's germline CDR1 is SGHAT and CDR2 FQDESV (reference sequence). The CDR3 sequence is 12 residues long. V lost 2 bases and J 6 bases, leaving 7 bases between the germline ends. The CDR3 DNA is TGTGCCAGCAGCTTATCCGGGCCTGAAGCTTTCTTT. Translation gives CASSLSGPEAFF.

This rearrangement joins TRBV9 to TRBJ1-1; 9 bases are shared with TRBD1. There are 19 residues in the CDR3. With 4 bases clipped from V and 2 bases from J, the junction kept 18 bases outside the gene matches. Germline CDR1 and CDR2: SGDLS and YYNGEE. For the CDR3, the DNA is TGTGCCAGCAGCTCTAACCCCGGGACAGGGACTCCATCCAACACTGAAGCTTTCTTT. Encoded protein: CASSSNPGTGTPSNTEAFF.

This chain uses TRBV4-1 with TRBJ1-2; the match to TRBD1 covers 8 bases. The junction had 5 bases not matched to a gene; V was cut back by 4 bases and J by 1 base. CDR1 and CDR2 (germline): MGHRA, YSYEKL. There are 15 residues in the CDR3. The CDR3 loop is CASSPRQGSNYGYTF. The DNA for the CDR3 is TGCGCCAGCAGCCCCAGACAGGGGAGTAACTATGGCTACACCTTC.

The table lists this clone with a count of one. The chain uses TRBV25-1 and TRBJ2-5; D is perhaps TRBD1 or TRBD2 (5 bases each). Per germline, CDR1 MGHDK and CDR2 SYGVNS. V dropped 8 bases and J dropped 1 base, with 11 bases sitting between them. The CDR3 runs 13 residues. As DNA, the CDR3 is TGTGCCAGCGGAGGACAATCCCAAGAGACCCAGTACTTC. Protein: CASGGQSQETQYF. Full variable domain (rest looked up from reference TRBV25-1 and TRBJ2-5): EADIYQTPRYLVIGTGKKITLECSQTMGHDKMYWYQQDPGMELHLIHYSYGVNSTEKGDLSSESTVSRIRTEHFPLTLESARPSHTSQYLCASGGQSQETQYFGPGTRLLVL.

This chain links TRBV7-9 with TRBJ2-7, with TRBD1 identical over 7 bases. Unmatched junction bases numbered 3, after V lost 5 bases and J lost 2 bases. Germline CDR1 and CDR2: SEHNR and FQNEAQ (reference sequence). This CDR3 contains 13 residues. The chain's CDR3 is CASSADRAYEQYF. CDR3 in DNA: TGTGCCAGCAGCGCCGACAGGGCCTACGAGCAGTACTTC.

This clone is a singleton in its sample. CDR3: CASSEALAGGEETQYF. The CDR3 DNA is TGTGCCAGCAGTGAAGCCCTCGCGGGAGGGGAAGAGACCCAGTACTTC. The chain uses TRBV6-1 and TRBJ2-5; TRBD2 agrees at 9 bases. Per germline, CDR1 MNHNS and CDR2 SASEGT. The trim removed 0 bases at V and 3 bases at J, leaving 5 bases unmatched. The CDR3 spans 16 residues.

The chain joins TRBV2 to TRBJ2-3; maybe TRBD2 (6 bases). The germline CDR1 and CDR2 sequences are SNHLY and FYNNEI. The length of the CDR3 is 15 residues. V was pared by 3 bases and J by 2 bases, with 12 bases between. The CDR3 DNA sequence: TGTGCCAGCAGTGAGCTGGAGGGAATCACAGATACGCAGTATTTT. Translating it yields CASSELEGITDTQYF. Complete variable domain (other parts from reference TRBV2 and TRBJ2-3): EPEVTQTPSHQVTQMGQEVILRCVPISNHLYFYWYRQILGQKVEFLVSFYNNEISEKSEIFDDQFSVERPDGSNFTLKIRSTKLEDSAMYFCASSELEGITDTQYFGPGTRLTVL.

This clone was counted once. The rearrangement joins TRBV7-6 to TRBJ2-2, with 11 bases aligning to TRBD2. The CDR3 totals 17 residues. V lost 5 bases, J lost 0 bases, and 5 bases stayed unmatched. Germline CDR1 reads SGHVS; CDR2 reads FNYEAQ. The CDR3 spells CASSTGTSGANTGELFF. In nucleotides, the CDR3 is TGTGCCAGCAGCACCGGGACTAGCGGAGCGAACACCGGGGAGCTGTTTTTT.

This clone has a handful of counts. Other DNA variants within this sample encode the same CDR3. The chain couples TRBV6-6 to TRBJ2-7; possibly TRBD2 for D (5 bases). Germline CDR1 reads MNHNY; CDR2 reads SVGAGI (reference sequence). CDR3 size: 13 residues. The ends were cut back, 8 bases at V and 1 base at J, with 12 bases in the middle. In DNA, the CDR3 is TGTGCCAGCCGGAGGACGGGATCCTACGAGCAGTACTTC. This sequence encodes CASRRTGSYEQYF.

V gene TRBV7-9 combines with J gene TRBJ1-1; D is uncertain. Germline assignment: CDR1 SEHNR and CDR2 FQNEAQ (reference sequence). Deletions cut 3 bases from V and 6 bases from J, with 5 bases between. The CDR3 consists of 11 residues. CDR3 DNA: TGTGCCAGCAGCTTTGGGGCTGAAGCTTTCTTT. It specifies CASSFGAEAFF.

The chain combines TRBV5-4 with TRBJ1-2; 8 nucleotides line up with TRBD1. The V and J ends lost 4 bases and 6 bases, in that order; junction bases with no gene match: 5. CDR3 length equals 13 residues. Germline assignment: CDR1 SGHNT and CDR2 YYREEE (reference sequence). The chain's CDR3 is CASSADRADGYTF. The DNA of the CDR3 is TGTGCCAGCAGCGCGGACAGGGCGGATGGCTACACCTTC.

The V gene is TRBV6-5, the J gene TRBJ1-2; unclear D gene. The CDR3 runs to 16 residues. Germline CDR1 reads MNHEY; CDR2 reads SVGAGI. V was trimmed by 3 bases and J by 0 bases, leaving 14 bases between them. CDR3 loop: CASSYTFGPSNYGYTF. The DNA for the CDR3 is TGTGCCAGCAGTTATACATTTGGGCCGTCTAACTATGGCTACACCTTC.

This chain connects TRBV6-1 to TRBJ2-1, with TRBD2 matching over 9 bases. The V gene's germline CDR1 is MNHNS and CDR2 SASEGT. The CDR3 spans 16 residues. The junction had 9 bases not matched to a gene; V was cut back by 4 bases and J by 5 bases. CDR3 loop: CASSAILAGHNNEQFF. CDR3 nucleotides: TGTGCCAGCAGTGCCATTCTAGCGGGACATAACAATGAGCAGTTCTTC.

The chain links TRBV2 to TRBJ2-3, with D unresolved. CDR1 and CDR2 from the germline V gene are SNHLY and FYNNEI. Deletions cut 4 bases from V and 5 bases from J, with 16 bases between. This CDR3 has 15 residues. This chain's CDR3 is CASSGALPGGDTQYF. DNA of the CDR3: TGTGCCAGCAGTGGGGCACTCCCCGGCGGAGATACGCAGTATTTT.

The chain has TRBV3-1 (or the pseudogene TRBV3-2) and TRBJ1-4, with a possible D match to TRBD1 (6 bases). Trimming pared 5 bases from V and 7 bases from J, leaving 14 bases between. The length of the CDR3 is 14 residues. CDR1 LGHDT and CDR2 YNNKEL come from the germline V gene (reference sequence). The CDR3 DNA is TGTGCCAGCAGCGACAGGAGAGGTGGTGAAAAACTGTTTTTT. It specifies CASSDRRGGEKLFF.

The V gene is TRBV19, the J gene TRBJ2-5, with D perhaps being TRBD1 or TRBD2 (5 bases each). This CDR3 has 16 amino acids. Trimming pared 3 bases from V and 1 base from J, leaving 15 bases between. The germline V gene has CDR1 LNHDA and CDR2 SQIVND (reference sequence). The CDR3, as DNA: TGTGCCAGTAGTATCGGGGCAGGGAATGGCCAAGAGACCCAGTACTTC. Protein: CASSIGAGNGQETQYF.

The chain uses TRBV10-3 and TRBJ2-7; 8 bases line up with TRBD2. The junction had 5 bases not matched to a gene; V was cut back by 8 bases and J by 5 bases. CDR3 size: 12 residues. The germline V gene has CDR1 ENHRY and CDR2 SYGVKD. For the CDR3, the DNA is TGTGCCATCCTGGTAGCGGGAAACGAGCAGTACTTC. It encodes CAILVAGNEQYF.

V is TRBV5-4 and J is TRBJ2-7; the D gene is possibly TRBD2 (6 bases). Trimming left V 4 bases short and J 3 bases short, with 8 bases between. Germline V gives CDR1 SGHNT, CDR2 YYREEE (reference sequence). This CDR3 region has 12 residues. This chain's CDR3 is CASSIGGYEQYF. Here the CDR3 DNA reads TGTGCCAGCAGCATCGGGGGCTACGAGCAGTACTTC.

Points on this clone: Other DNA sequences of this sample code for an identical CDR3. This sequence joins TRBV24-1 and TRBJ1-5; D is unresolved. The CDR3 contains 12 residues. Germline V lookup: CDR1 KGHDR, CDR2 SFDVKD. Trimming removed 3 bases from V and 1 base from J, with 0 bases in between. The CDR3 loop is CATSDSNQPQHF. The CDR3 nucleotides read TGTGCCACCAGTGATAGCAATCAGCCCCAGCATTTT.

The chain has TRBV5-4 and TRBJ2-2; D might be TRBD1 (5 bases). Trimming cost V 4 bases and J 0 bases, with 19 bases left between them. The CDR3 covers 18 residues. Germline CDR1 reads SGHNT; CDR2 reads YYREEE (reference sequence). CDR3 sequence: CASSPRAGHTSNTGELFF. Written as DNA, the CDR3 is TGTGCCAGCAGCCCAAGAGCAGGGCATACTTCGAACACCGGGGAGCTGTTTTTT.

The chain joins TRBV14 to TRBJ1-6; D not certain. There are 13 residues in the CDR3. Germline V CDR1 and CDR2: SGHDN, FVKESK. The V and J ends lost 5 bases and 9 bases respectively, with 11 bases between them. CDR3 nucleotide sequence: TGTGCCAGCAGCATCTGGACCGGTTCACCCCTCCACTTT. Its protein product is CASSIWTGSPLHF.

The gene calls are TRBV5-4 and TRBJ1-6; D ambiguous. CDR1 is SGHNT, CDR2 YYREEE, per germline (reference sequence). The CDR3 is 14 residues long. Trimming removed 4 bases at V and 6 bases at J, with 11 bases between. The DNA of the CDR3 is TGTGCCAGCAGCGCCGTCAGCATTAATTCACCCCTCCACTTT. Encoded protein: CASSAVSINSPLHF.

With respect to this clone: Other DNA sequences of this sample code for an identical CDR3. The V and J genes are TRBV28 and TRBJ2-1; D is unresolved. The CDR3 has 13 residues. The V gene's germline CDR1 is MDHEN and CDR2 SYDVKM. Deletions cut 1 base from V and 4 bases from J, with 5 bases between. The CDR3 coding sequence is TGTGCCAGCAGTTTATACCTTTACAATGAGCAGTTCTTC. As protein: CASSLYLYNEQFF. Full variable domain (outside the CDR3, taken from reference TRBV28 and TRBJ2-1): DVKVTQSSRYLVKRTGEKVFLECVQDMDHENMFWYRQDPGLGLRLIYFSYDVKMKEKGDIPEGYSVSREKKERFSLILESASTNQTSMYLCASSLYLYNEQFFGPGTRLTVL.

The J gene is TRBJ2-3, the V gene TRBV9; tentative D call: TRBD2 (7 bases). Germline CDR1 SGDLS, CDR2 YYNGEE. Trimming stripped 0 bases from V and 2 bases from J, with 19 bases between. The CDR3 is made up of 18 amino acids. CDR3 sequence reads: CASSVGRGGMPTTDTQYF. CDR3 bases: TGTGCCAGCAGCGTAGGGAGGGGGGGGATGCCTACCACAGATACGCAGTATTTT.

The J gene is TRBJ2-1, the V gene TRBV3-1 (or the pseudogene TRBV3-2); 10 nucleotides match TRBD2. The CDR3 covers 20 residues. Germline V gene data show CDR1 as LGHDT and CDR2 as YNNKEL (reference sequence). V was clipped by 0 bases and J by 9 bases; unmatched bases: 20. The CDR3 is CASSQEGYNQREGQSGEQFF. The CDR3 DNA reads as TGTGCCAGCAGCCAAGAAGGATATAACCAGCGGGAGGGCCAAAGTGGTGAGCAGTTCTTC.

CDR3 in DNA: TGTGCCAGCAGCTTAGTAACAACAGGGAGGAATGAAGCTTTCTTT. This sequence encodes CASSLVTTGRNEAFF. The chain links TRBV7-2 to TRBJ1-1, with a possible D match to TRBD1 (6 bases). Germline loops: CDR1 SGHTA, CDR2 FQGNSA. The CDR3 is 15 amino acids. The V end was cut by 1 base, the J end by 7 bases, with 16 bases between.

The CDR3 DNA reads TGTGCCAGCAGTTCAGGAGGGGAGGGGTACAATCAGCCCCAGCATTTT. This translates into CASSSGGEGYNQPQHF. This chain connects TRBV28 to TRBJ1-5; D might be TRBD1 (5 bases). Deletions cut 4 bases from V and 3 bases from J, with 16 bases between. Germline V lookup: CDR1 MDHEN, CDR2 SYDVKM. This CDR3 contains 16 residues.

This chain connects TRBV28 to TRBJ1-5, with a tentative D call TRBD1 (5 bases). Trimming removed 1 base at V and 7 bases at J, with 20 bases between. Per the germline V gene, CDR1 is MDHEN and CDR2 is SYDVKM. The CDR3 length is 17 residues. For the CDR3, the DNA is TGTGCCAGCAGTTTATATCGGGGGGTCTCGGGGAAACAGCCCCAGCATTTT. Protein product: CASSLYRGVSGKQPQHF.